This T cell receptor beta chain was identified during a study of blood T cell repertoires in COVID-19. Per the authors' pipeline: From reference gene primer amplification, estimates of nucleated cell counts were derived. The protocol was immunoSEQ multiplex PCR, while the TCRdb copy is restricted to in-frame clones and leaves out a portion. Clone size and the V and J calls come from that table; the DNA yielded D and trimming. Here the sample spans about 170,000 clones, approximately 83% being singletons. V was shortened by 4 bases and J by 0 bases, with 17 bases between the two germline ends. CDR1 and CDR2 (germline): SGDLS, YYNGEE. The CDR3 has 17 residues.

The V call is TRBV9, the J call TRBJ2-1; D is possibly TRBD2 (6 bases). This sequence was found in a human donor with acute or convalescent COVID-19. The donor label of this sample is uncertain. Input material: peripheral blood. CDR3 DNA: TGTGCCAGCAGCCTTCCCGGGACCGGGGGCTCCTACAATGAGCAGTTCTTC. This sequence encodes CASSLPGTGGSYNEQFF. Supplemented by reference TRBV9 and TRBJ2-1, the full variable domain reads DSGVTQTPKHLITATGQRVTLRCSPRSGDLSVYWYQQSLDQGLQFLIQYYNGEERAKGNILERFSAQQFPDLHSELNLSSLELGDSALYFCASSLPGTGGSYNEQFFGPGTRLTVL.